This TCR beta chain was sequenced for a study of neurological immune-mediated disorders. V was pared by 1 base and J by 1 base, with 5 bases between. CDR1 and CDR2 (germline): SGHTA, FQGNSA. The CDR3 loop spans 13 amino acids. This clonotype was counted many times. What it binds is not known. The study's findings and limits: No CDR3 amino acid sequences recurred among expanded clones across subjects, suggesting private repertoires in all groups.

Each TCR transcript was tagged with a 10-nucleotide random UMI during 5'RACE. A single run covered 15-18 subjects with over 160 million TCR-beta sequences. Each CDR3 protein gets one entry after TCRdb re-called the 5' RACE reads with MiXCR. The table records some 25,000 distinct CDR3 sequences, 6.7% of them present only once. Input material: PBMCs. The clonotype originates from a woman in her forties in good health. The chain couples TRBV7-2 to TRBJ2-7; D gene unclear. CDR3 residues: CASSLDSSYEQYF. The DNA of the CDR3 is TGTGCCAGCAGCTTAGATTCGTCCTACGAGCAGTACTTC.